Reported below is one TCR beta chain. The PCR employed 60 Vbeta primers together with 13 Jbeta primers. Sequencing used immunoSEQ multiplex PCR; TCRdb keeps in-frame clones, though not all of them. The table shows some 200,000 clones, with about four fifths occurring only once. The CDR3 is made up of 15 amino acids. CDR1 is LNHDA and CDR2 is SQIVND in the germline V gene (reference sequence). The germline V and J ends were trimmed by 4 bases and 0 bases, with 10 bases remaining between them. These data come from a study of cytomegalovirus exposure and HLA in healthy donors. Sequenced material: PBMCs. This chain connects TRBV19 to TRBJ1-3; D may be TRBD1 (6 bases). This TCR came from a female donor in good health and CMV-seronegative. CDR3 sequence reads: CASSTRQASGNTIYF. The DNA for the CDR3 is TGTGCCAGTAGTACACGACAGGCCTCTGGAAACACCATATATTTT. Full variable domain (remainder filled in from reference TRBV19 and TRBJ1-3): DGGITQSPKYLFRKEGQNVTLSCEQNLNHDAMYWYRQDPGQGLRLIYYSQIVNDFQKGDIAEGYSVSREKKESFPLTVTSAQKNPTAFYLCASSTRQASGNTIYFGEGSWLTVV.